A single sample is the source of the 13 T cell receptor beta chains below, sequenced in a study of blood T cell repertoires in COVID-19. Profiled with immunoSEQ multiplex PCR; TCRdb holds only in-frame clones, not every one. The sample shows about 280,000 clones, about nine tenths of them seen only once. Sequenced: peripheral blood. These TCRs come from a woman aged 25 to 45 with COVID-19, enrolled during active disease.

This rearrangement joins TRBV7-9 to TRBJ1-1; no definite D call. CDR3 length equals 15 residues. Trimming left V 0 bases short and J 1 base short, with 9 bases between. Germline assignment: CDR1 SEHNR and CDR2 FQNEAQ (reference sequence). CDR3 amino acids: CASSLALTGNTEAFF. In DNA, the CDR3 is TGTGCCAGCAGCTTAGCGTTGACTGGGAACACTGAAGCTTTCTTT.

The chain combines TRBV18 with TRBJ2-1; TRBD1 matches 10 bases. V lost 5 bases to trimming and J lost 7 bases; unmatched junction nucleotides: 8. There are 15 residues in the CDR3. Germline-derived CDR1 and CDR2 are KGHSH and LQKENI. The CDR3 loop is CASSSRDRGGNEQFF. The CDR3 DNA follows: TGTGCCAGCTCATCCCGGGACAGGGGAGGTAATGAGCAGTTCTTC.

V is TRBV5-6 and J is TRBJ2-2; TRBD2 matches 10 bases. This CDR3 has 14 residues. Losses at the gene ends were 5 bases for V and 7 bases for J; bases not matched to a gene: 5. Germline loops: CDR1 SGHDT, CDR2 YYEEEE. CDR3 residues: CASRSLAGVGELFF. As DNA, the CDR3 is TGTGCCAGCAGGTCCCTAGCGGGAGTCGGGGAGCTGTTTTTT. The full variable domain, its missing parts supplied by reference TRBV5-6 and TRBJ2-2, is DAGVTQSPTHLIKTRGQQVTLRCSPKSGHDTVSWYQQALGQGPQFIFQYYEEEERQRGNFPDRFSGHQFPNYSSELNVNALLLGDSALYLCASRSLAGVGELFFGEGSRLTVL.

This chain uses TRBV7-9 with TRBJ2-7, with 7 bases that match TRBD1. Germline-derived CDR1 and CDR2 are SEHNR and FQNEAQ (reference sequence). The CDR3 is 14 amino acids. With 4 bases clipped from V and 8 bases from J, the junction kept 11 bases outside the gene matches. CDR3 region: CASSSGTVPPKQYF. CDR3 sequence (DNA): TGTGCCAGCAGCTCCGGGACAGTACCACCCAAGCAGTACTTC.

The CDR3: CASSFLASGSTGYNEQFF. CDR3 DNA sequence: TGTGCCAGCAGTTTTTTGGCTAGCGGGAGCACCGGTTACAATGAGCAGTTCTTC. V usage is TRBV28 and J usage is TRBJ2-1, with 10 bases matching TRBD2. Germline loops: CDR1 MDHEN, CDR2 SYDVKM. V was clipped by 3 bases and J by 4 bases; unmatched bases: 12. This CDR3 has 18 residues.

The rearrangement uses TRBV5-4 and TRBJ2-3; 8 nucleotides match TRBD2. In germline, CDR1 is SGHNT, CDR2 YYREEE (reference sequence). CDR3 size: 15 residues. Germline trimming cut 3 bases from V and 5 bases from J; bases unmatched to any gene: 8. CDR3 DNA: TGTGCCAGCAGCTCCCACGGGAGGGCGGAAGATACGCAGTATTTT. It specifies CASSSHGRAEDTQYF.

The chain is built from TRBV6-5 and TRBJ1-6; TRBD1 matches at 9 bases. CDR3 size: 15 residues. Looked up from germline, CDR1 is MNHEY and CDR2 is SVGAGI. Trimming cost V 6 bases and J 10 bases; bases outside gene matches: 10. The DNA of the CDR3 is TGTGCCAGCAGAGCCTACGGGACAGGGCACTCACCCCTCCACTTT. This sequence encodes CASRAYGTGHSPLHF.

CDR3 DNA: TGTGCCAGCAGCTTCGAACCGAGCTCCTACGAGCAGTACTTC. Translated: CASSFEPSSYEQYF. The chain uses TRBV7-9 and TRBJ2-7; D ambiguous. This CDR3 has 14 amino acids. Trimming stripped 3 bases from V and 0 bases from J, with 9 bases between. Looked up from germline, CDR1 is SEHNR and CDR2 is FQNEAQ (reference sequence).

This clone was counted a single time. The chain uses TRBV7-3 and TRBJ2-1; 8 bases agree with TRBD2. Germline values: CDR1 SGHTA, CDR2 FQGTGA. J was trimmed by 6 bases and V by 5 bases; bases with no gene match: 9. The CDR3 contains 15 residues. The DNA of the CDR3 is TGTGCCAGCAGCCAGAAAGCGGGAGCGGGCAATGAGCAGTTCTTC. The encoded protein is CASSQKAGAGNEQFF.

The gene calls are TRBV6-6 and TRBJ2-7; 12 nucleotides line up with TRBD1. The CDR3 is made up of 17 amino acids. V trimming: 5 bases; J trimming: 2 bases; junction bases outside the gene matches: 10. From germline, CDR1 is MNHNY and CDR2 SVGAGI (reference sequence). CDR3 loop: CASSPGTGGMSPYEQYF. The CDR3 DNA follows: TGTGCCAGCAGTCCCGGGACAGGGGGCATGTCCCCCTACGAGCAGTACTTC.

The gene calls are TRBV30 and TRBJ1-2, with D possibly being TRBD1 (5 bases). Germline V gives CDR1 GTSNPN, CDR2 SVGIG (reference sequence). The germline V and J ends were trimmed by 3 bases and 2 bases, with 10 bases remaining between them. CDR3 size: 13 residues. CDR3 loop: CAWSPAGNYGYTF. In DNA form, the CDR3 reads TGTGCCTGGAGCCCAGCAGGGAACTATGGCTACACCTTC.

The chain is built from TRBV6-5 and TRBJ1-3; 10 nucleotides match TRBD1. Looked up from germline, CDR1 is MNHEY and CDR2 is SVGAGI. The V and J ends lost 5 bases and 4 bases, in that order; junction bases with no gene match: 5. This CDR3 is 15 amino acids long. This CDR3 is CASSRQGAAGNTIYF. The CDR3 DNA is TGTGCCAGCAGTAGACAGGGGGCTGCGGGAAACACCATATATTTT.

This chain links TRBV4-1 with TRBJ2-3; TRBD1 aligns across 7 bases. The germline V gene has CDR1 MGHRA and CDR2 YSYEKL. The V gene end was trimmed by 0 bases and the J gene end by 2 bases; junction bases not matched to a gene: 5. This CDR3 has 16 amino acids. For the CDR3, the DNA is TGCGCCAGCAGCCAAGAATGGGACAGCCCCACAGATACGCAGTATTTT. It encodes CASSQEWDSPTDTQYF.